These T cell receptor beta chains were read from a single sample in a study of T cell responses to AZD1222 COVID-19 vaccine. Sequencing used immunoSEQ multiplex PCR; TCRdb keeps in-frame clones, though not all of them. In the table there are 95,000 to 150,000 clones, approximately 85% of which are singletons. The material was peripheral blood, obtained on day 0 of AZD1222 vaccination. These receptors were collected from an adult in good health. Each CDR3 is given with its conserved first and last residue. The order of the fields is clone size, V gene, J gene, D gene, CDR3 DNA, CDR3 protein. D genes are given only for firm matches. Clone size is given for some rows only: seen once, a few or many times, or a class if the clone is expanded.

size: -
V: TRBV5-1
J: TRBJ1-2
D: -
DNA: TGCGCCAGCAGCTTGGACAGGTCCCTTGACTACACCTTC
CDR3: CASSLDRSLDYTF

size: -
V: TRBV12-5
J: TRBJ1-2
D: -
DNA: TGTGCTAGTGGTTTGGAGGTCTCTGGCTACACCTTC
CDR3: CASGLEVSGYTF

size: -
V: TRBV24-1
J: TRBJ2-1
D: TRBD2
DNA: TGTGCCACCAGTGACCGACTAGCGACGGATGAGCAGTTCTTC
CDR3: CATSDRLATDEQFF

size: few
V: TRBV6-1
J: TRBJ2-3
D: -
DNA: TGTGCCAGCAGTGAAGACAGCCCCGGGGCAGATACGCAGTATTTT
CDR3: CASSEDSPGADTQYF

size: -
V: TRBV7-2
J: TRBJ2-7
D: -
DNA: TGTGCCAGCAGCTTAGCGATGACAGACGAGCAGTACTTC
CDR3: CASSLAMTDEQYF

size: -
V: TRBV24-1
J: TRBJ2-7
D: -
DNA: TGTGCCACCAGTGATCCAGGGAGCTCCTACGAGCAGTACTTC
CDR3: CATSDPGSSYEQYF

size: few
V: TRBV18
J: TRBJ1-1
D: -
DNA: TGTGCCAGCTCATCGGACAAAAACACTGAAGCTTTCTTT
CDR3: CASSSDKNTEAFF

size: -
V: TRBV7-2
J: TRBJ1-5
D: TRBD1
DNA: TGTGCCAGCAGCTTAGCAGGACAGGGGCACAATCAGCCCCAGCATTTT
CDR3: CASSLAGQGHNQPQHF

size: -
V: TRBV2
J: TRBJ2-3
D: -
DNA: TGTGCCAGCAGCTTACTAGAAACAGATACGCAGTATTTT
CDR3: CASSLLETDTQYF

size: -
V: TRBV18
J: TRBJ1-5
D: -
DNA: TGTGCCAGCTCACCCCAGGACGGAATTAATCAGCCCCAGCATTTT
CDR3: CASSPQDGINQPQHF

size: once
V: TRBV6-5
J: TRBJ1-2
D: -
DNA: TGTGCCAGCAGTTATTCCGGGAGGGAGGGCTATGGCTACACCTTC
CDR3: CASSYSGREGYGYTF